These 30 T cell receptor beta chains came from one sample sequenced in a study of blood T cell repertoires in COVID-19. Data came from immunoSEQ multiplex PCR; TCRdb stores just in-frame clones and leaves some out. The profile shows 250,000 to 350,000 clones, around 89% of them singletons. Sequenced input: PBMCs or T cells enriched from blood (not recorded which). The receptors originated from a woman in her fifties or sixties who had recovered from COVID-19.

The rearrangement uses TRBV7-2 and TRBJ2-3; 10 nucleotides line up with TRBD2. V was clipped by 6 bases and J by 0 bases; unmatched bases: 3. CDR3 length: 15 amino acids. Germline assignment: CDR1 SGHTA and CDR2 FQGNSA. The CDR3 DNA sequence: TGTGCCAGCAGGACTAGCGGGTTGAGCACAGATACGCAGTATTTT. It specifies CASRTSGLSTDTQYF.

V usage is TRBV28 and J usage is TRBJ2-7; D is possibly TRBD1 (6 bases). Germline V gene sequence: CDR1 MDHEN, CDR2 SYDVKM. Trimming shortened V by 6 bases and J by 4 bases, and 16 bases separated the two germline ends. CDR3 length equals 14 residues. This CDR3 reads CASSPAGQFYEQYF. CDR3 nucleotides: TGTGCCAGCAGCCCTGCAGGACAGTTTTACGAGCAGTACTTC.

The rearrangement joins TRBV9 to TRBJ2-1; weak D call: TRBD1 (5 bases). V was clipped by 3 bases and J by 8 bases, with 12 bases between them. Germline V lookup: CDR1 SGDLS, CDR2 YYNGEE. This CDR3 spans 13 amino acids. CDR3 nucleotide sequence: TGTGCCAGCAGCGCACCGCAGGGCTATGAGCAGTTCTTC. This encodes CASSAPQGYEQFF.

V usage is TRBV18 and J usage is TRBJ1-1; D gene unclear. Germline V gives CDR1 KGHSH, CDR2 LQKENI. Trimming took 5 bases from V and 3 from J, leaving 10 bases between them. The CDR3 loop spans 13 amino acids. CDR3 protein: CASSSTRDTEAFF. The CDR3 DNA reads as TGTGCCAGCTCATCCACGAGGGACACTGAAGCTTTCTTT.

The chain has TRBV30 and TRBJ1-5; D remains unclear. Deletions cut 3 bases from V and 0 bases from J, with 6 bases between. The germline CDR1 and CDR2 sequences are GTSNPN and SVGIG (reference sequence). CDR3 size: 13 residues. The CDR3 coding sequence is TGTGCCTGGAGCAGAAATAGCAATCAGCCCCAGCATTTT. Its translation is CAWSRNSNQPQHF.

This clone showed up just once. Here the CDR3 reads CASSRTGGRETQYF. DNA for the CDR3: TGTGCCAGCAGCCGTACAGGGGGCAGAGAGACCCAGTACTTC. V is TRBV7-3 and J is TRBJ2-5; 9 positions match TRBD1. The CDR3 loop spans 14 amino acids. CDR1 and CDR2 from the germline V gene are SGHTA and FQGTGA. Germline trimming cut 5 bases from V and 4 bases from J; bases unmatched to any gene: 5.

The chain has TRBV20-1 and TRBJ2-7; D call uncertain. The length of the CDR3 is 11 residues. The V gene lost 6 bases and the J gene lost 3 bases, with 9 bases spanning the gap. Germline lookup yields CDR1 DFQATT and CDR2 SNEGSKA (reference sequence). For the CDR3, the DNA is TGCAGTGCAAGCTTAATCTACGAGCAGTACTTC. Residues: CSASLIYEQYF.

The V call is TRBV18, the J call TRBJ1-6; possible D gene TRBD1, 5 bases. The CDR3 consists of 11 residues. The V gene's germline CDR1 is KGHSH and CDR2 LQKENI. The germline V and J ends were trimmed by 4 bases and 14 bases, with 9 bases remaining between them. In nucleotides, the CDR3 is TGTGCCAGCTCACGGGGAGGGGCCCTCCACTTT. Translating gives CASSRGGALHF.

In its sample, this clone was seen a few times. This chain joins TRBV7-2 and TRBJ1-5, with D unclear. The V gene lost 2 bases and the J gene lost 8 bases, with 13 bases spanning the gap. The CDR3 loop spans 14 amino acids. Per germline, CDR1 SGHTA and CDR2 FQGNSA. CDR3 amino acids: CASSLSSSAEPQHF. The CDR3 DNA reads as TGTGCCAGCAGCTTAAGTTCGAGCGCGGAGCCCCAGCATTTT. Supplemented by reference TRBV7-2 and TRBJ1-5, the full variable domain reads GAGVSQSPSNKVTEKGKDVELRCDPISGHTALYWYRQSLGQGLEFLIYFQGNSAPDKSGLPSDRFSAERTGGSVSTLTIQRTQQEDSAVYLCASSLSSSAEPQHFGDGTRLSIL.

This sequence joins TRBV6-2 or TRBV6-3 and TRBJ1-5, with D unclear. Germline V gene sequence: CDR1 MNHEY, CDR2 SVGEGT. The CDR3 consists of 15 residues. V lost 5 bases to trimming and J lost 2 bases, with 13 bases between them. CDR3 in DNA: TGTGCCAGCAGTCCGGGATTGGGAGGCAATCAGCCCCAGCATTTT. Residues: CASSPGLGGNQPQHF.

V gene TRBV7-2 combines with J gene TRBJ2-3, with 9 bases matching TRBD2. J lost 14 bases, V lost 0 bases, and 6 bases had no gene match. This CDR3 has 13 amino acids. Germline loops: CDR1 SGHTA, CDR2 FQGNSA. The CDR3 coding sequence is TGTGCCAGCAGCTTAGCAGTTAGCGGGAGTCTGTATTTT. Its translation is CASSLAVSGSLYF.

The chain has TRBV28 and TRBJ2-5; no clear D gene. CDR1 MDHEN and CDR2 SYDVKM come from the germline V gene. This CDR3 spans 14 amino acids. Trimming removed 3 bases from V and 7 bases from J, with 15 bases in between. The CDR3: CASSFVGPPGTQYF. The CDR3 DNA is TGTGCCAGCAGTTTCGTAGGCCCGCCGGGGACCCAGTACTTC. Full variable domain (rest looked up from reference TRBV28 and TRBJ2-5): DVKVTQSSRYLVKRTGEKVFLECVQDMDHENMFWYRQDPGLGLRLIYFSYDVKMKEKGDIPEGYSVSREKKERFSLILESASTNQTSMYLCASSFVGPPGTQYFGPGTRLLVL.

The rearrangement joins TRBV2 to TRBJ1-2; D is ambiguous. CDR1 and CDR2 from the germline V gene are SNHLY and FYNNEI. Trimming took 4 bases from V and 6 from J, leaving 15 bases between them. CDR3 length: 14 amino acids. The DNA for the CDR3 is TGTGCCAGCAGTGGCGACCGACTCTTGGATGGCTACACCTTC. The encoded protein is CASSGDRLLDGYTF.

This sequence joins TRBV27 and TRBJ2-4, with TRBD2 matching 11 bases. The V gene end was trimmed by 5 bases and the J gene end by 9 bases; junction bases not matched to a gene: 15. This CDR3 comprises 17 residues. Germline loops: CDR1 MNHEY, CDR2 SMNVEV (reference sequence). CDR3 DNA sequence: TGTGCCAGCAGTCCACCTTTAGCGGGAGGGCCCTCCAGCATTCAGTACTTC. This sequence encodes CASSPPLAGGPSSIQYF.

The chain employs TRBV12-3 or TRBV12-4 and TRBJ2-3, with D perhaps TRBD1 (6 bases). Trimming removed 5 bases at V and 3 bases at J, with 9 bases between. The CDR3 totals 13 residues. CDR3 coding DNA: TGTGCCAGCAGTGGACAGTTGACAGATACGCAGTATTTT. Amino acid sequence: CASSGQLTDTQYF.

The chain has TRBV7-9 and TRBJ2-7; perhaps TRBD1 as D (6 bases). Germline V gene sequence: CDR1 SEHNR, CDR2 FQNEAQ (reference sequence). The CDR3 spans 15 residues. Trimming stripped 5 bases from V and 2 bases from J, with 16 bases between. The CDR3 region is CASSPKVGHTYEQYF. CDR3 bases: TGTGCCAGCAGCCCTAAGGTGGGACACACCTACGAGCAGTACTTC.

The J gene is TRBJ2-1, the V gene TRBV5-1, with TRBD2 as a possible D gene (5 bases). Germline lookup yields CDR1 SGHRS and CDR2 YFSETQ. Trimming removed 0 bases from V and 0 bases from J, with 10 bases in between. The length of the CDR3 is 16 residues. The CDR3 DNA reads as TGCGCCAGCAGCTTGGGTGAGGGAGCCTCCTACAATGAGCAGTTCTTC. Translation: CASSLGEGASYNEQFF.

CDR3 sequence (DNA): TGCGCCAGCGGAACAGGGGGCTCGGGTGAAAAACTGTTTTTT. Its protein product is CASGTGGSGEKLFF. The rearrangement joins TRBV5-1 to TRBJ1-4, with 9 bases lining up with TRBD1. With 7 bases clipped from V and 7 bases from J, the junction kept 8 bases outside the gene matches. Per the germline V gene, CDR1 is SGHRS and CDR2 is YFSETQ. The CDR3 has 14 amino acids.

This sequence joins TRBV5-4 and TRBJ1-1; tentatively, D is TRBD1 (5 bases). CDR1 is SGHNT and CDR2 is YYREEE in the germline V gene (reference sequence). V gave up 0 bases and J gave up 7 bases, with 13 bases separating them. CDR3 length: 14 amino acids. The CDR3 here is CASSLEGAVVEAFF. The CDR3 coding sequence is TGTGCCAGCAGCTTGGAAGGGGCCGTAGTTGAAGCTTTCTTT.

This clone was picked up a small number of times. One junction end disagrees with the germline gene, perhaps due to a read error. The rearrangement uses TRBV6-2 or TRBV6-3 and TRBJ1-1, with TRBD1 matching over 8 bases. CDR1 and CDR2 (germline): MNHEY, SVGEGT. The CDR3 extends over 16 amino acids. In nucleotides, the CDR3 is TGTGCCAGCAGCCAGCAGCGACAGACAGGGGCTGCAAGAAATCTCTTT. Encoded protein: CASSQQRQTGAARNLF.

The chain uses TRBV6-2 or TRBV6-3 and TRBJ1-2; 7 nucleotides line up with TRBD1. The germline V gene encodes CDR1 MNHEY and CDR2 SVGEGT. Unmatched junction bases numbered 4, after V lost 5 bases and J lost 4 bases. The CDR3 length is 13 residues. The CDR3: CASSGDSIYGYTF. CDR3 coding DNA: TGTGCCAGCAGTGGGGACAGTATCTATGGCTACACCTTC.

V is TRBV19 and J is TRBJ2-3; 8 bases fit TRBD1. Germline CDR1 is LNHDA and CDR2 is SQIVND (reference sequence). This CDR3 has 16 residues. The V gene end was trimmed by 5 bases and the J gene end by 2 bases; junction bases not matched to a gene: 9. The CDR3 here is CASSASQGANTDTQYF. The CDR3 DNA follows: TGTGCCAGTAGTGCTTCCCAGGGGGCGAACACAGATACGCAGTATTTT. The full variable domain, rest sourced from reference TRBV19 and TRBJ2-3, is DGGITQSPKYLFRKEGQNVTLSCEQNLNHDAMYWYRQDPGQGLRLIYYSQIVNDFQKGDIAEGYSVSREKKESFPLTVTSAQKNPTAFYLCASSASQGANTDTQYFGPGTRLTVL.

The CDR3 here is CAIRAGRRNRGLEGYTF. CDR3 nucleotides: TGTGCCATCAGGGCAGGAAGGAGGAACAGGGGGCTAGAAGGCTACACCTTC. This chain joins TRBV10-3 and TRBJ1-2; 9 bases map to TRBD1. Germline CDR1 reads ENHRY; CDR2 reads SYGVKD. This CDR3 comprises 17 residues. The junction had 19 bases not matched to a gene; V was cut back by 6 bases and J by 8 bases.

The chain couples TRBV5-4 to TRBJ2-2; 9 bases are a match to TRBD1. CDR1 SGHNT and CDR2 YYREEE come from the germline V gene (reference sequence). Losses at the gene ends were 4 bases for V and 3 bases for J; bases not matched to a gene: 4. The CDR3 extends over 15 amino acids. The CDR3 sequence: CASSRTGVDTGELFF. The CDR3 nucleotides read TGTGCCAGCAGCCGGACAGGGGTGGACACCGGGGAGCTGTTTTTT.

This chain connects TRBV10-3 to TRBJ2-2; D remains unclear. The germline V gene has CDR1 ENHRY and CDR2 SYGVKD. Trimming pared 0 bases from V and 5 bases from J, leaving 7 bases between. The CDR3 is 14 residues long. The CDR3 DNA is TGTGCCATCAGTGAGTCTAGTCTAACCGGGGAGCTGTTTTTT. Protein sequence: CAISESSLTGELFF.

CDR3 region: CASSYYTSSNEQFF. The CDR3 DNA sequence: TGTGCCAGCAGTTACTATACTAGCAGCAATGAGCAGTTCTTC. The chain employs TRBV6-2 or TRBV6-3 and TRBJ2-1, with D perhaps matching TRBD2 (6 bases). With 1 base removed from V and 6 bases from J, the gap between germline ends came to 10 bases. This CDR3 spans 14 amino acids. Per the germline V gene, CDR1 is MNHEY and CDR2 is SVGEGT.

This chain connects TRBV29-1 to TRBJ1-1; 9 nucleotides line up with TRBD1. The CDR3 has 13 amino acids. Per germline, CDR1 SQVTM and CDR2 ANQGSEA. The ends lost 6 bases at V and 6 bases at J; junction bases unmatched: 8. The CDR3 DNA reads as TGCAGCGTCGACCGTACAGGGGGCCCTGAAGCTTTCTTT. This encodes CSVDRTGGPEAFF.

The chain combines TRBV7-2 with TRBJ1-5; D is uncertain. Germline V CDR1 and CDR2: SGHTA, FQGNSA. The CDR3 spans 13 residues. The V gene lost 5 bases and the J gene lost 0 bases, with 5 bases spanning the gap. CDR3 sequence reads: CASSGSSNQPQHF. The CDR3, as DNA: TGTGCCAGCAGCGGGAGTAGCAATCAGCCCCAGCATTTT.

This clone was observed a few times. This rearrangement joins TRBV9 to TRBJ1-4; 7 bases agree with TRBD1. The CDR3 has 15 residues. Germline V lookup: CDR1 SGDLS, CDR2 YYNGEE. Trimming at V came to 4 bases and at J to 4 bases, leaving 7 bases not matched to a gene. The CDR3 bases are TGTGCCAGCAGCCCACAGACAGGGAGTAATGAAAAACTGTTTTTT. The encoded protein is CASSPQTGSNEKLFF.

The gene calls are TRBV5-4 and TRBJ1-6; D not certain. V lost 1 base and J lost 5, with 7 bases in between. Germline CDR1 is SGHNT and CDR2 is YYREEE (reference sequence). This CDR3 contains 14 residues. The CDR3 sequence: CASSLLSNNSPLHF. CDR3 coding DNA: TGTGCCAGCAGCTTGCTCAGTAATAATTCACCCCTCCACTTT.